Following are 13 T cell receptor beta chains from one sample sequenced in a study of T cell responses to AZD1222 COVID-19 vaccine. Here immunoSEQ multiplex PCR was the method, and the copy in TCRdb shows in-frame clones only, minus some. The sample holds 56,000 or so clones, roughly three quarters seen once. The sequencing used peripheral blood, collected 28 days after the second AZD1222 dose. All receptors come from an adult who received the AZD1222 COVID-19 vaccine.

This clone was found a few times. The chain is built from TRBV6-2 or TRBV6-3 and TRBJ1-5; maybe TRBD1 (6 bases). The CDR3 sequence is 13 residues long. V was clipped by 6 bases and J by 4 bases, with 10 bases between them. Germline V lookup: CDR1 MNHEY, CDR2 SVGEGT. The CDR3 region is CASSRTANQPQHF. For the CDR3, the DNA is TGTGCCAGCAGCCGGACAGCTAATCAGCCCCAGCATTTT.

The rearrangement links TRBV19 to TRBJ1-5; maybe TRBD1 (5 bases). Germline CDR1 reads LNHDA; CDR2 reads SQIVND (reference sequence). CDR3 length: 15 residues. Trimming removed 5 bases from V and 5 bases from J, with 16 bases in between. The CDR3 loop reads CASSLAGRGDQPQHF. In DNA form, the CDR3 reads TGTGCCAGTAGTTTAGCGGGCCGGGGGGATCAGCCCCAGCATTTT.

This clone was counted only a few times. J is TRBJ2-5 and V is TRBV28; 10 nucleotides agree with TRBD1. This CDR3 has 17 residues. Germline lookup yields CDR1 MDHEN and CDR2 SYDVKM. J gave up 2 bases and V 2 bases, and 8 bases lay outside the gene matches. The CDR3 DNA reads TGTGCCAGCAGTTTAGGGGGACAGGGGTCGTGGCAAGAGACCCAGTACTTC. It yields the protein CASSLGGQGSWQETQYF.

The rearrangement joins TRBV6-5 to TRBJ2-5, with D perhaps being TRBD1 or TRBD2 (7 bases each). The CDR3 runs 13 residues. Looked up from germline, CDR1 is MNHEY and CDR2 is SVGAGI. V was trimmed by 4 bases and J by 5 bases, leaving 11 bases between them. The CDR3 DNA reads as TGTGCCAGCAGTTTTCAGGGGGGGGAGACCCAGTACTTC. Protein: CASSFQGGETQYF.

The J gene is TRBJ2-1, the V gene TRBV15; 9 bases agree with TRBD1. CDR1 and CDR2 from the germline V gene are LNHNV and YYDKDF (reference sequence). Trimming took 1 base from V and 5 from J; bases not matched to a gene: 12. The CDR3 consists of 18 residues. The CDR3, as DNA: TGTGCCACCAGCAGAGGGTTCTCCGGGACAGGGAAGAACAATGAGCAGTTCTTC. Protein: CATSRGFSGTGKNNEQFF.

The V call is TRBV9, the J call TRBJ2-5; D uncertain. V was cut by 1 base and J by 4 bases, with 8 bases left in between. This CDR3 contains 13 residues. CDR1 and CDR2 from the germline V gene are SGDLS and YYNGEE. Written as DNA, the CDR3 is TGTGCCAGCAGCGTATCTGTCACAGAGACCCAGTACTTC. Encoded protein: CASSVSVTETQYF.

This clone occurred once. The chain links TRBV15 to TRBJ2-6; D is unclear. The CDR3 has 15 amino acids. Trimming stripped 4 bases from V and 1 base from J, with 8 bases between. Looked up from germline, CDR1 is LNHNV and CDR2 is YYDKDF (reference sequence). The CDR3 bases are TGTGCCACCAGCATTACACGGTCTGGGGCCAACGTCCTGACTTTC. Encoded protein: CATSITRSGANVLTF.

The CDR3 is CASSLRTGALNSPLHF. In nucleotides, the CDR3 is TGTGCCAGCAGCTTAAGGACAGGGGCTCTTAATTCACCCCTCCACTTT. J is TRBJ1-6 and V is TRBV5-6, with 9 bases fitting TRBD1. CDR1 and CDR2 (germline): SGHDT, YYEEEE. V lost 2 bases to trimming and J lost 6 bases; unmatched junction nucleotides: 6. CDR3 length: 16 residues.

The chain combines TRBV30 with TRBJ1-5; D is ambiguous. The CDR3 loop spans 15 amino acids. V was cut by 0 bases and J by 1 base, with 10 bases left in between. Germline assignment: CDR1 GTSNPN and CDR2 SVGIG (reference sequence). CDR3 region: CAWSVLQASNQPQHF. In nucleotides, the CDR3 is TGTGCCTGGAGTGTGTTACAAGCCAGCAATCAGCCCCAGCATTTT.

This chain links TRBV7-2 with TRBJ2-5; TRBD1 agrees at 9 bases. Losses at the gene ends were 4 bases for V and 5 bases for J; bases not matched to a gene: 8. The V gene's germline CDR1 is SGHTA and CDR2 FQGNSA. This CDR3 has 15 amino acids. CDR3 coding DNA: TGTGCCAGCAGCTCCAAAAACAGGGGGCAGGAGACCCAGTACTTC. Its translation is CASSSKNRGQETQYF. Full variable domain (remainder filled in from reference TRBV7-2 and TRBJ2-5): GAGVSQSPSNKVTEKGKDVELRCDPISGHTALYWYRQSLGQGLEFLIYFQGNSAPDKSGLPSDRFSAERTGGSVSTLTIQRTQQEDSAVYLCASSSKNRGQETQYFGPGTRLLVL.

The rearrangement joins TRBV27 to TRBJ1-5; possibly TRBD1 for D (6 bases). Between the trimmed V and J ends, which lost 3 bases and 0 bases, there was a span of 9 bases. The CDR3 totals 15 residues. Per the germline V gene, CDR1 is MNHEY and CDR2 is SMNVEV (reference sequence). The CDR3 region has the DNA TGTGCCAGCAGTTTGGGGGCTCATAGCAATCAGCCCCAGCATTTT. Its translation is CASSLGAHSNQPQHF.

V is TRBV19 and J is TRBJ2-4, with D perhaps matching TRBD1 (5 bases). The V and J ends lost 2 bases and 9 bases respectively, with 20 bases between them. The CDR3 is 16 amino acids. Germline assignment: CDR1 LNHDA and CDR2 SQIVND (reference sequence). CDR3 protein: CASSITPTGPESIQYF. CDR3 coding DNA: TGTGCCAGTAGTATAACCCCTACAGGACCGGAGAGCATTCAGTACTTC.

The chain has TRBV5-4 and TRBJ1-2; D remains unclear. The CDR3 is 13 amino acids. The V gene lost 0 bases and the J gene lost 0 bases, with 3 bases spanning the gap. Germline CDR1 reads SGHNT; CDR2 reads YYREEE (reference sequence). CDR3 region: CASSLDANYGYTF. CDR3 DNA sequence: TGTGCCAGCAGCTTGGATGCTAACTATGGCTACACCTTC.